This T cell receptor beta chain originates from a study of shared clonotypes between healthy human individuals. Libraries were prepared by immunoSEQ multiplex PCR; TCRdb keeps only in-frame clonotypes and omits some of them. The data hold hundreds of thousands of clones, with 90% to 98% observed a single time. Unmatched junction bases numbered 8, after V lost 4 bases and J lost 0 bases. This CDR3 region has 17 residues. Germline CDR1 SGHRS, CDR2 YFSETQ. The TCR comes from a young man in good health. V and J are TRBV5-1 and TRBJ2-2; 8 nucleotides line up with TRBD1. What was sequenced was memory CD8+ T cells sorted from blood. Subset given: CD45RO+ cells pooled with CCR7-negative TemRA cells. The CDR3 sequence is CASSRKIQGANTGELFF. Here the CDR3 DNA reads TGCGCCAGCAGCAGGAAAATACAGGGGGCGAACACCGGGGAGCTGTTTTTT.